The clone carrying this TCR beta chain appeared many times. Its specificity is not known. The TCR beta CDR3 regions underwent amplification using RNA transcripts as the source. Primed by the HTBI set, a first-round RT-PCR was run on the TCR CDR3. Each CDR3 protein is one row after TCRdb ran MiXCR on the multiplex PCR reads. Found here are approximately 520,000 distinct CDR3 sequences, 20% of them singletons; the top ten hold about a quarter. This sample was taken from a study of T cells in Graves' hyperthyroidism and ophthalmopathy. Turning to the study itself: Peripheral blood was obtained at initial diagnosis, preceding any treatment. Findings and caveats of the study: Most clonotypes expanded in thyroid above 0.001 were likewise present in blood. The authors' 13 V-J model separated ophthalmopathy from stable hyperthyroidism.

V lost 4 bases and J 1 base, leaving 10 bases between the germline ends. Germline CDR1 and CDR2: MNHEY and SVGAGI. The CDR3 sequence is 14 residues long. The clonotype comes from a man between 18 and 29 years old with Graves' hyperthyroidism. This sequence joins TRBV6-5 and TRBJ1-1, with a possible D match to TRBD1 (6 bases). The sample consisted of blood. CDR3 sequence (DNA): TGTGCCAGCAGTTGGGGCAGGGGGAACACTGAAGCTTTCTTT. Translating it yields CASSWGRGNTEAFF.